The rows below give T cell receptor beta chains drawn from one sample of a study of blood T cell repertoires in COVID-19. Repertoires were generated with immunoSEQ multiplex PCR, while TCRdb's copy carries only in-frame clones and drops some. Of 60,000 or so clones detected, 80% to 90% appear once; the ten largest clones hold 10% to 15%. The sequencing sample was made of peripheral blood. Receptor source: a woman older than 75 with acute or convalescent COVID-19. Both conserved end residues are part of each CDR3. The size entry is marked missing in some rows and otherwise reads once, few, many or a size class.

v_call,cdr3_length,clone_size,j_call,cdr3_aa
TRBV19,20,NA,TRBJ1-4,CASSERPIAARVATNEKLFF
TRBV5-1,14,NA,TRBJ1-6,CASSLGRDNSPLHF
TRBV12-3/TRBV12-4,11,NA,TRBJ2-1,CASSSRDEQFF
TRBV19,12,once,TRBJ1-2,CASSITDNGYTF
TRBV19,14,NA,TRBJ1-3,CARRGGEAGNTIYF
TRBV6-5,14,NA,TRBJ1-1,CASSYSSGDTEAFF
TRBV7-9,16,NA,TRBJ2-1,CASSPTSSGGAVEQFF
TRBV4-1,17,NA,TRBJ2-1,CASSHLQRGAFYNEQFF
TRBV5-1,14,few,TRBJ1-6,CASSATGLDSPLHF
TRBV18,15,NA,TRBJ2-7,CASSPRDREPHEQYF
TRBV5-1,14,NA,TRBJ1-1,CASSLVPGDTEAFF
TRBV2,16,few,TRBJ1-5,CASGGAGMRGNQPQHF
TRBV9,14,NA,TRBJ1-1,CASSAQVSLTEAFF
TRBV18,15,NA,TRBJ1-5,CASSPVPGSNQPQHF
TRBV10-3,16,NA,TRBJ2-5,CAISDSVRGIQETQYF
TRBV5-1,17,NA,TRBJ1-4,CASSSGTGGTYNEKLFF
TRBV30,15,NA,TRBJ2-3,CAWTRGASSTDTQYF
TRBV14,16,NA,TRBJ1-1,CASSQGWVGPNTEAFF
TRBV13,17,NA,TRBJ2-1,CASSLGLAGGAVDEQFF
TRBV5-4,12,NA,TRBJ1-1,CASSLVGTEAFF
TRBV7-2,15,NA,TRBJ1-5,CASSVTGQGNQPQHF
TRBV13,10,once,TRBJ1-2,CARHSYGYTF
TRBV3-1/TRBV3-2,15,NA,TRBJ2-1,CASSQAGGYDNEQFF
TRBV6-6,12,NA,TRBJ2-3,CASTPVGDTQYF
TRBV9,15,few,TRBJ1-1,CASSPGTGMNTEAFF
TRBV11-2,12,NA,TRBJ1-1,CASSHLNTEAFF
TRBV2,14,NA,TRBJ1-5,CASSEEGGNQPQHF
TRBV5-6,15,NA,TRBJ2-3,CASSLRQGSTDTQYF
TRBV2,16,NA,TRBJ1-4,CASSELVPGQGEKLFF
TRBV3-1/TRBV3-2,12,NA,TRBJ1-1,CASSNRDRGAFF